This passage covers 5 T cell receptor beta chains from one sample sequenced in a study of naive and memory T cell subsets. Two oligonucleotides, mixed equimolar, formed the beta constant-region primer covering TRBC1 and TRBC2. Nested alpha and beta constant-region primers with the SP2 primer drove four PCR rounds on ligated cDNA. TCRdb re-called the UMI-ligation and nested PCR reads through MiXCR, storing one row per CDR3 protein. The sample yields some 82,000 distinct CDR3 sequences, roughly 9.2% seen once. The sample consisted of naive CD8+ T cells from blood. Source of these receptors: a human donor in good health.

This clonotype was counted ten times or more. One end of the junction is discordant with germline, which a read error may explain. This sequence joins TRBV27 and TRBJ2-3, with TRBD2 identical over 7 bases. The germline V gene has CDR1 MNHEY and CDR2 SMNVEV (reference sequence). This CDR3 contains 15 residues. DNA for the CDR3: TGTGCCAGCCGTTTTTCAGCGGGAAGCACAGATACGCAGTATTTT. It specifies CASRFSAGSTDTQYF.

This clonotype was found many times. The J gene is TRBJ1-1, the V gene TRBV18; D is possibly TRBD1 (5 bases). This CDR3 contains 14 residues. The germline V gene has CDR1 KGHSH and CDR2 LQKENI. Trimming left V 4 bases short and J 5 bases short, with 14 bases between. The DNA for the CDR3 is TGTGCCAGCTCACTAAGTGGGGGTAAGACTGAAGCTTTCTTT. Its protein product is CASSLSGGKTEAFF.

This clonotype was counted ten times or more. The rearrangement uses TRBV7-2 and TRBJ2-7; 8 bases are shared with TRBD1. The length of the CDR3 is 14 residues. CDR1 and CDR2 from the germline V gene are SGHTA and FQGNSA. V lost 2 bases and J lost 5; bases outside the gene matches: 5. The CDR3 region has the DNA TGTGCCAGCAGCTTACTCTCAGGGGGCCACGAGCAGTACTTC. Amino acids: CASSLLSGGHEQYF.

There are many counts of this clonotype. The chain links TRBV7-9 to TRBJ2-1, with 16 nucleotides matching TRBD2. Germline CDR1 and CDR2: SEHNR and FQNEAQ (reference sequence). The CDR3 has 16 residues. V dropped 4 bases and J dropped 7; count of bases not matched to a gene: 4. The CDR3 region is CASSYGTSGRANEQFF. CDR3 in DNA: TGTGCCAGCAGCTATGGGACTAGCGGGAGGGCAAATGAGCAGTTCTTC.

J is TRBJ2-3 and V is TRBV3-1; D remains unclear. Germline V gives CDR1 LGHDT, CDR2 YNNKEL (reference sequence). The germline V and J ends were trimmed by 0 bases and 3 bases, with 13 bases remaining between them. This CDR3 has 16 amino acids. The CDR3 here is CASSQDQRERTDTQYF. The CDR3 DNA reads as TGTGCCAGCAGCCAAGATCAGAGAGAACGGACAGATACGCAGTATTTT.